Listed below are T cell receptor beta chains from one sample, sequenced in a study of cytomegalovirus exposure and HLA in healthy donors. Measured with immunoSEQ multiplex PCR; TCRdb has only the in-frame clones, and not every one. The table records 180,000 or so clones, about 75% of them present only once. The specimen was PBMCs. These receptors originate from a man in his fifties in good health and CMV-seropositive. Both conserved end residues are part of each CDR3.

>TRBV7-2|TRBJ1-1
CASSLAGYTEAFF
>TRBV28|TRBJ2-7
CASSLGQSAYEQYF
>TRBV4-3|TRBJ1-1
CASTLKPAGQGAGNTEAFF
>TRBV6-4|TRBJ1-1
CASKQSDRSNTEAFF
>TRBV20-1|TRBJ1-2
CSANRGDYTF
>TRBV7-9|TRBJ2-5
CASSRRFDRGIGETQYF
>TRBV15|TRBJ1-1
CATSRGLRGGGNTEAFF
>TRBV18|TRBJ1-1
CASSPRQGGKNTEAFF
>TRBV4-3|TRBJ2-5
CASSQDTKQTQYF
>TRBV5-6|TRBJ1-2
CASSLWGQGAFGYTF
>TRBV4-2|TRBJ2-1
CASSQDRSGGGSYNEQFF
>TRBV19|TRBJ2-3
CASSNWPDTQYF
>TRBV4-2|TRBJ1-3
CASSRDRGPGSGNTIYF
>TRBV5-1|TRBJ1-6
CASRGQGSPLHF
>TRBV6-5|TRBJ1-2
CASSSAGTGFGGYTF
>TRBV6-1|TRBJ1-4
CASRLTGDRGEKLFF
>TRBV6-5|TRBJ2-1
CASRIDRASYNEQFF
>TRBV7-8|TRBJ1-1
CASSLAPGGNTEAFF
>TRBV28|TRBJ1-3
CASSLKGPTSGNTIYF
>TRBV5-5|TRBJ2-1
CASSLSGGAGNEQFF
>TRBV19|TRBJ1-5
CARGRNNQPQHF
>TRBV11-1|TRBJ1-1
CASGLGQGMGGTEAFF
>TRBV27|TRBJ2-7
CASSPEAGGRVYEQYF
>TRBV6-5|TRBJ2-4
CASSRTGAKNIQYF
>TRBV19|TRBJ2-2
CASIRTGGRDTGELFF
>TRBV2|TRBJ1-6
CASSERLGKPLHF
>TRBV2|TRBJ2-1
CASSGQGLHEQFF
>TRBV5-6|TRBJ1-2
CASSFLLEQRNGYTF
>TRBV30|TRBJ1-6
CAWASGLLALHF
>TRBV6-1|TRBJ1-4
CASKNRGGTNEKLFF
>TRBV29-1|TRBJ1-4
CSVRTGGEKLFF
>TRBV5-1|TRBJ1-3
CASSLEGESNTIYF
>TRBV19|TRBJ1-2
CASSMGGPRGYGYTF
>TRBV7-2|TRBJ2-5
CASSPGLQETQYF
>TRBV5-8|TRBJ2-3
CASSPGTGRTDTQYF
>TRBV12-5|TRBJ1-1
CASGFAGFNTEAFF
>TRBV4-3|TRBJ2-7
CASSQNGQGIYEQYF
>TRBV5-5|TRBJ1-6
CASSSTGGRSPLHF
>TRBV28|TRBJ2-2
CASSLSGGLTGELFF
>TRBV15|TRBJ1-2
CATSRGDSYGYTF
>TRBV2|TRBJ2-1
CASSEAANEQFF
>TRBV5-6|TRBJ1-1
CASLRDTEAFF
>TRBV19|TRBJ2-1
CASSMGHTMNEQFF
>TRBV7-3|TRBJ1-1
CASSLTGRVAFF
>TRBV15|TRBJ2-1
CATSRGWTSGGEEQFF
>TRBV7-2|TRBJ2-4
CASSPWGGRDIQYF
>TRBV7-8|TRBJ2-1
CAVDRSSGEQFF
>TRBV11-3|TRBJ1-1
CASSLDRDREAFF